Listed below are T cell receptor beta chains from one sample, sequenced in a study of blood T cell repertoires in COVID-19. The data were produced by immunoSEQ multiplex PCR, yet TCRdb's version contains in-frame clones alone and is incomplete. The table shows about 200,000 clones, with about 76% occurring only once. The sequenced material came from PBMCs or T cells enriched from blood (not recorded which). These receptors all come from a woman aged 45-60 years with acute COVID-19. Each CDR3 is given with its conserved first and last residue. A D gene is named only where the DNA matches it firmly. Size is omitted from some rows. Given values are once, few, many or a class for expanded clones.

-,TRBD2,TRBV28,TRBJ2-3,CASSPTGLAGPTWGTDTQYF,TGTGCCAGCAGCCCAACAGGACTAGCGGGGCCTACTTGGGGCACAGATACGCAGTATTTT
-,TRBD2,TRBV19,TRBJ2-7,CASSETSGYSYEQYF,TGTGCCAGTAGCGAAACTAGCGGGTACTCCTACGAGCAGTACTTC
-,-,TRBV5-1,TRBJ2-5,CASSFGEETQYF,TGCGCCAGCAGCTTCGGGGAAGAGACCCAGTACTTC
-,-,TRBV20-1,TRBJ2-7,CSASPGGSYEQYF,TGCAGTGCTAGTCCCGGGGGCTCCTACGAGCAGTACTTC
-,TRBD1,TRBV2,TRBJ2-2,CASSGDRTGVTGELFF,TGTGCCAGCAGTGGAGATCGGACAGGCGTCACCGGGGAGCTGTTTTTT
-,TRBD1,TRBV5-4,TRBJ1-4,CASSRQGRNEKLFF,TGTGCCAGCAGTAGACAGGGGCGTAATGAAAAACTGTTTTTT
-,TRBD2,TRBV7-9,TRBJ2-3,CASSLGNSGGAVGTDTQYF,TGTGCCAGCAGCTTAGGGAATAGCGGGGGGGCCGTCGGCACAGATACGCAGTATTTT
-,-,TRBV7-9,TRBJ1-4,CASSLGQPGLNEKLFF,TGTGCCAGCAGCTTAGGACAACCAGGGCTTAATGAAAAACTGTTTTTT
-,-,TRBV30,TRBJ1-5,CAWSVYAGGQPQHF,TGTGCCTGGAGTGTATACGCAGGAGGTCAGCCCCAGCATTTT
-,TRBD2,TRBV19,TRBJ2-3,CASSPKTAGGTDTQYF,TGTGCCAGTAGTCCAAAAACAGCGGGGGGAACAGATACGCAGTATTTT
-,-,TRBV10-2,TRBJ1-5,CASSAAGGAGNQPQHF,TGCGCCAGCAGTGCGGCGGGGGGGGCTGGCAATCAGCCCCAGCATTTT
-,TRBD1,TRBV11-2,TRBJ1-6,CASSPLAGGNSPLHF,TGTGCCAGCAGCCCTCTGGCAGGGGGTAATTCACCCCTCCACTTT
-,-,TRBV7-2,TRBJ2-1,CASSLGAGANEQFF,TGTGCCAGCAGCTTAGGTGCAGGGGCGAATGAGCAGTTCTTC
-,TRBD2,TRBV3-1/TRBV3-2,TRBJ2-1,CASSRLGLAGVSSYNEQFF,TGTGCCAGCAGCCGGCTCGGGCTAGCGGGAGTCAGCTCCTACAATGAGCAGTTCTTC
few,-,TRBV12-2,TRBJ2-1,CASRFTRDEQFF,TGTGCAAGTCGCTTTACTAGGGATGAGCAGTTCTTC
-,-,TRBV12-3/TRBV12-4,TRBJ2-5,CASSSNLRETQYF,TGTGCCAGCAGCTCAAATCTCCGGGAGACCCAGTACTTC
-,TRBD2,TRBV7-2,TRBJ2-3,CASSFPGLSTDTQYF,TGTGCCAGCAGCTTCCCGGGACTAAGCACAGATACGCAGTATTTT
-,TRBD1,TRBV28,TRBJ1-3,CASREGQGSNTIYF,TGTGCCAGCAGGGAGGGACAGGGAAGTAACACCATATATTTT
-,-,TRBV28,TRBJ2-7,CASSLRDLSYEQYF,TGTGCCAGCAGTTTACGGGATCTCTCCTACGAGCAGTACTTC
-,-,TRBV28,TRBJ2-7,CASSRQDKYF,TGTGCCAGCAGTCGGCAGGATAAGTACTTC
-,TRBD2,TRBV11-3,TRBJ2-1,CASSLGLAGGRNEQFF,TGTGCCAGCAGCTTAGGACTAGCGGGGGGGAGGAATGAGCAGTTCTTC
-,TRBD2,TRBV5-4,TRBJ2-3,CASSPGVAGDTDTQYF,TGTGCCAGCAGCCCAGGGGTAGCGGGGGACACAGATACGCAGTATTTT
-,-,TRBV9,TRBJ1-1,CASSSQGGVANTEAFF,TGTGCCAGCAGTAGCCAAGGGGGGGTTGCGAACACTGAAGCTTTCTTT
-,TRBD1,TRBV7-9,TRBJ1-3,CASSPTGPSGNTIYF,TGTGCCAGCAGTCCGACAGGGCCCTCTGGAAACACCATATATTTT
-,TRBD2,TRBV3-1/TRBV3-2,TRBJ2-7,CASRPGLATYEQYF,TGTGCCAGCAGGCCGGGACTAGCGACCTACGAGCAGTACTTC